The 20 T cell receptor beta chains below come from one sample, sequenced in a study of T cell repertoires in ileal Crohn's disease. TCRdb's copy holds only in-frame clones and misses some; the assay was immunoSEQ multiplex PCR. In the table there are some 11,000 clones, 72% of which are singletons. Time point: neoterminal ileum biopsy at postoperative endoscopy, about 6 months after surgery. The sequencing sample was made of ileal tissue. The receptors were gathered from an adult with Crohn's disease.

The chain joins TRBV6-5 to TRBJ2-5, with D possibly TRBD1 on 6 matching bases. The CDR3 totals 15 residues. The ends were cut back, 5 bases at V and 2 bases at J, with 15 bases in the middle. Germline V gene data show CDR1 as MNHEY and CDR2 as SVGAGI. The chain's CDR3 is CASSPWDNIQETQYF. CDR3 sequence (DNA): TGTGCCAGCAGTCCCTGGGACAACATTCAAGAGACCCAGTACTTC.

The DNA for the CDR3 is TGTGCCAGCAGCTTAGTATCTCGGGGAGGGGAGCTGTTTTTT. Amino acids: CASSLVSRGGELFF. The V gene is TRBV7-2, the J gene TRBJ2-2; a possible D gene is TRBD2 (5 bases). Germline CDR1 SGHTA, CDR2 FQGNSA. The CDR3 covers 14 residues. The germline V and J ends were trimmed by 1 base and 8 bases, with 11 bases remaining between them. The complete variable domain, with remaining parts taken from reference TRBV7-2 and TRBJ2-2, reads GAGVSQSPSNKVTEKGKDVELRCDPISGHTALYWYRQSLGQGLEFLIYFQGNSAPDKSGLPSDRFSAERTGGSVSTLTIQRTQQEDSAVYLCASSLVSRGGELFFGEGSRLTVL.

This clone was seen a handful of times. The rearrangement joins TRBV7-9 to TRBJ1-5; 8 bases map to TRBD1. Losses at the gene ends were 2 bases for V and 7 bases for J; bases not matched to a gene: 4. From germline, CDR1 is SEHNR and CDR2 FQNEAQ (reference sequence). The CDR3 runs 14 residues. As DNA, the CDR3 is TGTGCCAGCAGCTTAACAGGGGGTTGGCAGCCCCAGCATTTT. Translation: CASSLTGGWQPQHF.

V is TRBV5-5 and J is TRBJ2-6; 9 positions agree with TRBD2. The CDR3 length is 18 residues. Germline V lookup: CDR1 SGHKS, CDR2 YYEKEE (reference sequence). V shed 4 bases and J 0 bases; nucleotides not matched to a gene: 8. The chain's CDR3 is CASSGRTSVSSGANVLTF. CDR3 coding DNA: TGTGCCAGCAGCGGCAGGACTAGCGTAAGCTCTGGGGCCAACGTCCTGACTTTC.

This chain uses TRBV19 with TRBJ2-7; 10 nucleotides line up with TRBD2. Trimming cost V 4 bases and J 6 bases; bases outside gene matches: 9. The CDR3 has 15 amino acids. Germline loops: CDR1 LNHDA, CDR2 SQIVND (reference sequence). CDR3 nucleotide sequence: TGTGCCAGTAGTAATGTGGCTAGCGGGAGTTCCGAGCAGTACTTC. This gives the protein CASSNVASGSSEQYF.

As to this clone: This sample also contains other DNA sequences that code for the same CDR3. The chain recombines TRBV19 with TRBJ1-2, with 9 bases matching TRBD1. The CDR3 covers 13 residues. The V gene end was trimmed by 9 bases and the J gene end by 8 bases; junction bases not matched to a gene: 10. The V gene's germline CDR1 is LNHDA and CDR2 SQIVND (reference sequence). This chain's CDR3 is CASTHRDRDGYTF. The CDR3, as DNA: TGTGCCAGCACCCACCGGGACAGGGACGGCTACACCTTC.

The gene calls are TRBV4-1 and TRBJ1-1, with 10 bases that match TRBD1. Germline CDR1 reads MGHRA; CDR2 reads YSYEKL. Germline trimming cut 2 bases from V and 3 bases from J; bases unmatched to any gene: 6. The CDR3 is made up of 16 amino acids. The CDR3 region is CASSQSYGTGDTEAFF. Here the CDR3 DNA reads TGCGCCAGCAGCCAAAGCTATGGGACAGGGGACACTGAAGCTTTCTTT.

The V and J genes are TRBV19 and TRBJ1-1; possible D gene TRBD1, 5 bases. Trimming pared 5 bases from V and 1 base from J, leaving 17 bases between. The germline V gene encodes CDR1 LNHDA and CDR2 SQIVND (reference sequence). The CDR3 covers 16 residues. The CDR3 here is CASSSGGLITNTEAFF. In nucleotides, the CDR3 is TGTGCCAGTAGTTCCGGGGGACTGATAACGAACACTGAAGCTTTCTTT. Complete variable domain (other parts from reference TRBV19 and TRBJ1-1): DGGITQSPKYLFRKEGQNVTLSCEQNLNHDAMYWYRQDPGQGLRLIYYSQIVNDFQKGDIAEGYSVSREKKESFPLTVTSAQKNPTAFYLCASSSGGLITNTEAFFGQGTRLTVV.

The V call is TRBV15, the J call TRBJ1-4; 8 bases match TRBD1. Germline CDR1 LNHNV, CDR2 YYDKDF (reference sequence). The CDR3 runs to 16 residues. V dropped 0 bases and J dropped 3; count of bases not matched to a gene: 3. The CDR3 is CATSRERTGPNEKLFF. CDR3 DNA: TGTGCCACCAGCAGAGAAAGGACAGGGCCTAATGAAAAACTGTTTTTT.

The CDR3, as DNA: TGCGCCAGCAGCCTTAACTACGAGCAGTACTTC. Translated: CASSLNYEQYF. The chain carries TRBV5-1 and TRBJ2-7; D is uncertain. The germline V gene has CDR1 SGHRS and CDR2 YFSETQ. The CDR3 has 11 amino acids. Trimming stripped 4 bases from V and 3 bases from J, with 5 bases between.

This clone showed up just once. V gene TRBV10-2 combines with J gene TRBJ1-1; D is unclear. Germline CDR1 is WSHSY and CDR2 is SAAADI. The CDR3 has 13 residues. The germline V and J ends were trimmed by 3 bases and 4 bases, with 9 bases remaining between them. This chain's CDR3 is CASSESRGTEAFF. In nucleotides, the CDR3 is TGCGCCAGCAGTGAAAGCAGAGGCACTGAAGCTTTCTTT.

The genes are TRBV10-2 and TRBJ1-2; D is ambiguous. Germline CDR1 reads WSHSY; CDR2 reads SAAADI. V lost 6 bases and J 2 bases, leaving 13 bases between the germline ends. The CDR3 is made up of 14 amino acids. CDR3 sequence reads: CASRSETVNYGYTF. CDR3 DNA: TGCGCCAGCAGGTCCGAGACTGTCAACTATGGCTACACCTTC.

The chain employs TRBV11-2 and TRBJ2-7, with unresolved D. CDR3 length: 12 amino acids. The V gene lost 2 bases and the J gene lost 4 bases, with 6 bases spanning the gap. CDR1 and CDR2 from the germline V gene are SGHAT and FQNNGV. The CDR3 coding sequence is TGTGCCAGCAGCTTACTCGGTTACGAGCAGTACTTC. Amino acids: CASSLLGYEQYF.

The chain employs TRBV18 and TRBJ1-3; TRBD1 might be the D (6 bases). Germline V gene lookup returns CDR1 KGHSH and CDR2 LQKENI. The CDR3 consists of 15 residues. V dropped 0 bases and J dropped 5 bases, with 11 bases sitting between them. CDR3 coding DNA: TGTGCCAGCTCACCACCGGTTCAGGGGAGAAACACCATATATTTT. This translates into CASSPPVQGRNTIYF. Combining the CDR3 with reference TRBV18 and TRBJ1-3 gives the whole variable domain NAGVMQNPRHLVRRRGQEARLRCSPMKGHSHVYWYRQLPEEGLKFMVYLQKENIIDESGMPKERFSAEFPKEGPSILRIQQVVRGDSAAYFCASSPPVQGRNTIYFGEGSWLTVV.

The chain combines TRBV7-4 with TRBJ2-2; weak D call: TRBD1 (5 bases). This CDR3 is built from 18 residues. V lost 5 bases and J 3 bases, leaving 22 bases between the germline ends. Germline loops: CDR1 SGHVT, CDR2 SQSDAQ. CDR3 loop: CASSPPPATVGDTGELFF. In DNA, the CDR3 is TGTGCCAGCAGCCCTCCCCCCGCGACAGTCGGTGACACCGGGGAGCTGTTTTTT.

This clone was seen just once. Here the CDR3 reads CASSQNRGLADNNEQFF. CDR3 in DNA: TGCGCCAGCAGCCAAAATCGGGGACTAGCGGACAACAATGAGCAGTTCTTC. The V call is TRBV4-1, the J call TRBJ2-1; the match to TRBD2 covers 11 bases. The CDR3 has 17 amino acids. J lost 5 bases, V lost 2 bases, and 8 bases had no gene match. Germline loops: CDR1 MGHRA, CDR2 YSYEKL.

The V and J genes are TRBV15 and TRBJ2-7; 8 positions match TRBD1. Germline CDR1 reads LNHNV; CDR2 reads YYDKDF (reference sequence). J was trimmed by 4 bases and V by 4 bases; bases with no gene match: 15. The CDR3 is made up of 17 amino acids. The CDR3: CATSTPRAGQGRYEQYF. CDR3 in DNA: TGTGCCACCAGCACCCCCCGGGCCGGACAGGGACGTTACGAGCAGTACTTC. The full variable domain, in which reference TRBV15 and TRBJ2-7 provide the parts outside the CDR3, is DAMVIQNPRYQVTQFGKPVTLSCSQTLNHNVMYWYQQKSSQAPKLLFHYYDKDFNNEADTPDNFQSRRPNTSFCFLDIRSPGLGDTAMYLCATSTPRAGQGRYEQYFGPGTRLTVT.

The chain uses TRBV5-1 and TRBJ2-7, with TRBD1 matching over 9 bases. The CDR3 length is 15 residues. V shed 1 base, J shed 5 bases, and the junction held 7 bases outside the gene matches. CDR1 SGHRS and CDR2 YFSETQ come from the germline V gene. CDR3 residues: CASSLLGQGTHEQYF. The CDR3 nucleotides read TGCGCCAGCAGCTTGTTGGGACAGGGTACCCACGAGCAGTACTTC.

The chain uses TRBV5-6 and TRBJ2-7; 8 bases map to TRBD1. The CDR3 extends over 13 amino acids. CDR1 and CDR2 from the germline V gene are SGHDT and YYEEEE. Germline trimming cut 5 bases from V and 5 bases from J; bases unmatched to any gene: 6. The CDR3 spells CASRPPTGDEQYF. CDR3 DNA sequence: TGTGCCAGCAGACCACCGACAGGGGACGAGCAGTACTTC. The full variable domain, in which reference TRBV5-6 and TRBJ2-7 provide the parts outside the CDR3, is DAGVTQSPTHLIKTRGQQVTLRCSPKSGHDTVSWYQQALGQGPQFIFQYYEEEERQRGNFPDRFSGHQFPNYSSELNVNALLLGDSALYLCASRPPTGDEQYFGPGTRLTVT.

This chain links TRBV7-2 with TRBJ2-3; a possible D gene is TRBD2 (6 bases). Germline V gene lookup returns CDR1 SGHTA and CDR2 FQGNSA. V shed 4 bases and J shed 0 bases, with 11 bases lying between them. The CDR3 has 15 residues. CDR3: CASSSDYLSTDTQYF. The CDR3 region has the DNA TGTGCCAGCAGCTCGGACTACCTAAGCACAGATACGCAGTATTTT.